The TCR beta chain under discussion was sequenced for a study of immune characterization of retroperitoneal liposarcoma. TCRdb re-derived calls from the PCR reads in MiXCR, one entry per CDR3 protein. The data contain under 11,000 distinct CDR3 sequences, about 20% of them singletons. This clonotype is medium-sized in the sample. With V trimmed by 6 bases and J by 0 bases, 4 bases remained unmatched. In germline, CDR1 is WNHNN, CDR2 SYGVQD (reference sequence). The CDR3 covers 16 residues. This chain uses TRBV10-1 with TRBJ2-3; 12 positions agree with TRBD2. The receptor's source is a female donor with retroperitoneal liposarcoma. The sequenced material came from blood. The DNA of the CDR3 is TGCGCCAGCAGCGAGGGACTAGCGGGTAGCACAGATACGCAGTATTTT. Amino acids: CASSEGLAGSTDTQYF.